A single sample is the source of the 21 T cell receptor beta chains below, sequenced in a study of T cells in Graves' hyperthyroidism and ophthalmopathy. From RNA transcripts, TCR beta CDR3 regions were amplified. HTBI primers drove first-round RT-PCR of the TCR CDR3. TCRdb passed the multiplex PCR reads through MiXCR, listing each CDR3 protein once. Among around 700,000 distinct CDR3 sequences listed, approximately 18% were seen once. Sequenced: blood. All receptors come from a woman between 50 and 59 years old with Graves' hyperthyroidism that later progressed to Graves' ophthalmopathy.

This chain uses TRBV5-4 with TRBJ1-6, with TRBD1 identical over 7 bases. Germline V CDR1 and CDR2: SGHNT, YYREEE (reference sequence). CDR3 size: 15 residues. V shed 3 bases and J 8 bases; nucleotides not matched to a gene: 8. The CDR3 nucleotides read TGTGCCAGCAGCTCTGGGACAGAACCGTATTCACCCCTCCACTTT. As protein: CASSSGTEPYSPLHF.

The rearrangement joins TRBV18 to TRBJ2-2, with D possibly matching TRBD2 (7 bases). V lost 5 bases, J lost 0 bases, and 13 bases lay in between. This CDR3 has 16 residues. Per the germline V gene, CDR1 is KGHSH and CDR2 is LQKENI. The CDR3 loop is CASSTRGASNTGELFF. The CDR3 DNA reads as TGTGCCAGCTCAACTCGGGGGGCGTCGAACACCGGGGAGCTGTTTTTT.

The chain joins TRBV6-5 to TRBJ2-3; D remains ambiguous. Deletions cut 0 bases from V and 3 bases from J, with 7 bases between. CDR3 length: 14 residues. Per germline, CDR1 MNHEY and CDR2 SVGAGI. CDR3 DNA sequence: TGTGCCAGCAGTTACTCCCAGGCTACAGATACGCAGTATTTT. Residues: CASSYSQATDTQYF.

V usage is TRBV10-2 and J usage is TRBJ2-1, with no clear D. The CDR3 extends over 15 amino acids. V was shortened by 0 bases and J by 13 bases, with 19 bases between the two germline ends. Germline V gene data show CDR1 as WSHSY and CDR2 as SAAADI. In DNA, the CDR3 is TGCGCCAGCAGTGAGTCCGACCTAATTTGGTGGGCACAGTTCTTC. Translated, it gives CASSESDLIWWAQFF.

The table lists this clonotype with many counts. V gene TRBV5-1 combines with J gene TRBJ2-3, with D unresolved. The CDR3 has 14 residues. V shed 0 bases and J shed 5 bases, with 10 bases lying between them. The germline V gene encodes CDR1 SGHRS and CDR2 YFSETQ. The CDR3 loop reads CASSLERNLDTQYF. CDR3 sequence (DNA): TGCGCCAGCAGCTTGGAGAGGAATCTAGATACGCAGTATTTT.

There are many counts of this clonotype. The rearrangement joins TRBV10-3 to TRBJ1-1; tentatively, D is TRBD1 (6 bases). Germline CDR1 and CDR2: ENHRY and SYGVKD. This CDR3 spans 17 amino acids. V was pared by 1 base and J by 3 bases, with 18 bases between. The CDR3 coding sequence is TGTGCCATCAGTGAGTTTACACAGGGAGGGGTGGACACTGAAGCTTTCTTT. Translated, it gives CAISEFTQGGVDTEAFF.

This clonotype came up many times. The chain joins TRBV5-1 to TRBJ2-3, with a weak D call TRBD2 (7 bases). The CDR3 has 15 amino acids. Trimming pared 4 bases from V and 2 bases from J, leaving 14 bases between. From germline, CDR1 is SGHRS and CDR2 YFSETQ. The CDR3 sequence: CASSRGGPNTDTQYF. For the CDR3, the DNA is TGCGCCAGCAGCCGCGGGGGCCCCAACACAGATACGCAGTATTTT.

This clonotype was seen only a few times. The V call is TRBV7-2, the J call TRBJ1-5; D remains ambiguous. V was clipped by 1 base and J by 5 bases, with 12 bases between them. The CDR3 has 15 amino acids. Germline CDR1 is SGHTA and CDR2 is FQGNSA. This chain's CDR3 is CASSLEGPTYQPQHF. The CDR3 coding sequence is TGTGCCAGCAGCTTAGAAGGGCCGACTTATCAGCCCCAGCATTTT.

The chain carries TRBV7-9 and TRBJ1-5, with D unclear. Trimming left V 5 bases short and J 4 bases short, with 12 bases between. This CDR3 has 14 amino acids. Germline values: CDR1 SEHNR, CDR2 FQNEAQ (reference sequence). This CDR3 reads CASSHDTLNQPQHF. As DNA, the CDR3 is TGTGCCAGCAGCCACGACACCCTTAATCAGCCCCAGCATTTT.

This clonotype occurred once. This chain links TRBV4-1 with TRBJ1-1; the D gene is possibly TRBD1 (6 bases). V was trimmed by 1 base and J by 1 base, leaving 13 bases between them. Looked up from germline, CDR1 is MGHRA and CDR2 is YSYEKL. This CDR3 contains 16 residues. The CDR3 loop is CASSQGRGTQNTEAFF. The CDR3 DNA reads as TGCGCCAGCAGCCAAGGGAGGGGGACACAGAACACTGAAGCTTTCTTT.

Concerning this clonotype: Because the CDR3 is missing its conserved closing phenylalanine or tryptophan, this is likely a read error. The chain is built from TRBV9 and TRBJ1-1, with D possibly TRBD1 on 5 matching bases. Germline CDR1 and CDR2: SGDLS and YYNGEE. The germline V and J ends were trimmed by 1 base and 2 bases, with 9 bases remaining between them. This CDR3 has 14 residues. Written as DNA, the CDR3 is TGTGCCAGCAGCGTAAGGGACGGTAACACTGAAGCTTTCCTT. Protein sequence: CASSVRDGNTEAFL.

This clonotype was seen repeatedly, ten times or more. The rearrangement links TRBV11-2 to TRBJ2-7, with D possibly matching TRBD1 (6 bases). Germline loops: CDR1 SGHAT, CDR2 FQNNGV. V gave up 0 bases and J gave up 7 bases, with 16 bases separating them. The CDR3 has 15 residues. The CDR3 region is CASSLDGRTVLEQYF. CDR3 coding DNA: TGTGCCAGCAGCTTAGATGGCCGGACAGTTCTTGAGCAGTACTTC.

This clonotype was counted between two and nine times. The chain uses TRBV19 and TRBJ2-7, with 8 positions matching TRBD1. This CDR3 contains 16 residues. Germline V gene sequence: CDR1 LNHDA, CDR2 SQIVND (reference sequence). J was trimmed by 5 bases and V by 6 bases; bases with no gene match: 15. CDR3 loop: CASSRQGSGGSDEQYF. Written as DNA, the CDR3 is TGTGCCAGTAGCCGACAGGGGAGCGGAGGGTCGGACGAGCAGTACTTC.

The J gene is TRBJ1-5, the V gene TRBV3-1; D is perhaps TRBD1 (5 bases). The V and J ends lost 5 bases and 0 bases respectively, with 20 bases between them. CDR1 LGHDT and CDR2 YNNKEL come from the germline V gene (reference sequence). CDR3 length: 18 residues. CDR3 sequence reads: CASSASKTATYSNQPQHF. The CDR3 bases are TGTGCCAGCAGCGCGTCAAAGACAGCGACCTATAGCAATCAGCCCCAGCATTTT.

J is TRBJ2-1 and V is TRBV5-4; D call uncertain. Trimming pared 5 bases from V and 10 bases from J, leaving 19 bases between. The germline V gene has CDR1 SGHNT and CDR2 YYREEE (reference sequence). This CDR3 spans 14 amino acids. The CDR3, as DNA: TGTGCCAGCAGGGGAAGTTACGACATCACCGAGCAGTTCTTC. Translating it yields CASRGSYDITEQFF.

This sequence joins TRBV28 and TRBJ2-7, with D possibly TRBD1 on 6 matching bases. The CDR3 consists of 16 residues. The germline gives CDR1 MDHEN, CDR2 SYDVKM. Trimming stripped 0 bases from V and 1 base from J, with 13 bases between. This CDR3 is CASSLWGAGRSYEQYF. For the CDR3, the DNA is TGTGCCAGCAGTTTATGGGGGGCAGGGAGATCCTACGAGCAGTACTTC. The whole variable domain, remainder taken from reference TRBV28 and TRBJ2-7, is DVKVTQSSRYLVKRTGEKVFLECVQDMDHENMFWYRQDPGLGLRLIYFSYDVKMKEKGDIPEGYSVSREKKERFSLILESASTNQTSMYLCASSLWGAGRSYEQYFGPGTRLTVT.

This clonotype has at least ten counts. The rearrangement links TRBV5-6 to TRBJ1-1; no definite D call. This CDR3 contains 13 residues. Trimming removed 8 bases from V and 5 bases from J, with 16 bases in between. Per germline, CDR1 SGHDT and CDR2 YYEEEE. The CDR3 DNA is TGTGCCAGTAGGACGCCTGCGGGGACTGAAGCTTTCTTT. It translates to CASRTPAGTEAFF.

This clonotype was detected a few times. The rearrangement links TRBV2 to TRBJ1-6, with a tentative D call TRBD1 (6 bases). V was cut by 4 bases and J by 0 bases, with 16 bases left in between. Per germline, CDR1 SNHLY and CDR2 FYNNEI. CDR3 length: 18 amino acids. The CDR3: CASSGGAGQSSYNSPLHF. CDR3 nucleotide sequence: TGTGCCAGCAGTGGGGGGGCCGGACAGAGCTCCTATAATTCACCCCTCCACTTT.

Ten or more counts support this clonotype. The chain joins TRBV7-3 to TRBJ2-5; 8 nucleotides agree with TRBD1. V was clipped by 0 bases and J by 3 bases; unmatched bases: 0. From germline, CDR1 is SGHTA and CDR2 FQGTGA. CDR3 size: 14 residues. The CDR3 bases are TGTGCCAGCAGCTTAACGACAGGGGAAGAGACCCAGTACTTC. As protein: CASSLTTGEETQYF.

This clonotype was counted between two and nine times. The rearrangement uses TRBV10-3 and TRBJ1-5; D call uncertain. V was clipped by 0 bases and J by 5 bases, with 11 bases between them. Germline V gene sequence: CDR1 ENHRY, CDR2 SYGVKD. The CDR3 length is 15 residues. The CDR3 DNA reads TGTGCCATCAGTGAGTCGCCGAATGGGGATCAGCCCCAGCATTTT. Protein: CAISESPNGDQPQHF.

This clonotype occurred many times. V gene TRBV3-1 combines with J gene TRBJ1-1; no clear D. V was trimmed by 4 bases and J by 4 bases, leaving 10 bases between them. Germline CDR1 is LGHDT and CDR2 is YNNKEL (reference sequence). The CDR3 is 13 residues long. CDR3: CASSPPDGTEAFF. DNA of the CDR3: TGTGCCAGCAGCCCCCCCGACGGCACTGAAGCTTTCTTT.